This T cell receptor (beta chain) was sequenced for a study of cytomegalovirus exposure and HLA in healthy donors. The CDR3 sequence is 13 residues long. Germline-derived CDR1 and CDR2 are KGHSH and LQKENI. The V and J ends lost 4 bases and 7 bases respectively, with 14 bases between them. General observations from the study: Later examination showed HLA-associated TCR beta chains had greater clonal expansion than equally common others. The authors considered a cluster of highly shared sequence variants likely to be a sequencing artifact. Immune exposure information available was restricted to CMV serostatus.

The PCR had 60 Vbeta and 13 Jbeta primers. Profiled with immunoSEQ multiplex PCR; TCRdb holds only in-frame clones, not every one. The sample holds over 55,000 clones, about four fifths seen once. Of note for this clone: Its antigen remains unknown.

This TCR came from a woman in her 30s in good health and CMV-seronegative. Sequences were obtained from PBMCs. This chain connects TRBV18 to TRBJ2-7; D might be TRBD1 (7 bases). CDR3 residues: CASSQRRGEEQYF. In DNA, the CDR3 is TGTGCCAGCTCACAACGCAGGGGGGAAGAGCAGTACTTC.